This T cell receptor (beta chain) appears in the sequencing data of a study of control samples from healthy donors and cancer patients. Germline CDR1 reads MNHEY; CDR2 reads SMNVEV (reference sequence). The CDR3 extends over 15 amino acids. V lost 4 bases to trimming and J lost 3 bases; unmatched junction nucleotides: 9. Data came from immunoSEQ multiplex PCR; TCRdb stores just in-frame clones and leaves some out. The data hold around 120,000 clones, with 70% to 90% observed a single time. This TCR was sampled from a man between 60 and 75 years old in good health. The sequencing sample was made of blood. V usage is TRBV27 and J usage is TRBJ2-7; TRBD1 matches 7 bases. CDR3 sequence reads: CASSSPGQSHYEQYF. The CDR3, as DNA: TGTGCCAGCAGTTCCCCGGGACAGTCACACTACGAGCAGTACTTC.